This is a list of T cell receptor beta chains from one sample in a study of T cell responses to AZD1222 COVID-19 vaccine. Generated by immunoSEQ multiplex PCR, the TCRdb table keeps only in-frame clones and is missing some. The table shows fewer than 150,000 clones, with approximately 93% occurring only once. The sequencing here drew on peripheral blood, taken on day 0 of AZD1222 vaccination. The origin of the receptors is an adult in good health. Each CDR3 is given with its conserved first and last residue. The order of the fields is D gene, V gene, J gene, clone size, CDR3 DNA, CDR3 protein. D genes are given only for firm matches. Where a row states a size, it is once, few, many or the class of an expanded clone; other rows omit it.

-	TRBV12-5	TRBJ1-5	-	TGTGCTAGTGGTTTGGTACGGGGGGTTAGCAATCAGCCCCAGCATTTT	CASGLVRGVSNQPQHF
-	TRBV5-8	TRBJ1-3	-	TGTGCCAGCAGCTTCACTGGAAACACCATATATTTT	CASSFTGNTIYF
-	TRBV27	TRBJ1-1	-	TGTGCCAGCAGTTTAGCCAGGGGGAACACTGAAGCTTTCTTT	CASSLARGNTEAFF
TRBD1	TRBV27	TRBJ1-2	-	TGTGCCAGCAGACGAATTGGGGGTTACTCAGCGGGACAGTATGGCTACACCTTC	CASRRIGGYSAGQYGYTF
-	TRBV10-3	TRBJ1-2	-	TGTGCCATCAGTGAGTCGACCGAATATGGCTACACCTTC	CAISESTEYGYTF
-	TRBV10-3	TRBJ1-1	-	TGTGCCATCAGTGAAAGCAATTGGGGCATAAACACTGAAGCTTTCTTT	CAISESNWGINTEAFF
-	TRBV12-3/TRBV12-4	TRBJ1-5	-	TGTGCCAGCAGTTTCGGAGATCAGCCCCAGCATTTT	CASSFGDQPQHF
TRBD1	TRBV4-2	TRBJ1-1	-	TGTGCCAGCAGCCAAGACGGCCGACAGGGGTTAACTGAAGCTTTCTTT	CASSQDGRQGLTEAFF
-	TRBV7-6	TRBJ1-6	-	TGTGCCAGCAGCTTAGTCCCCGGGGGTTATTCACCCCTCCACTTT	CASSLVPGGYSPLHF
TRBD1	TRBV27	TRBJ2-2	-	TGTGCCAGCAGTTCCACCTCCGGGACAGGGACCGGGGAGCTGTTTTTT	CASSSTSGTGTGELFF
-	TRBV19	TRBJ1-5	-	TGTGCCAGTAGTATAGGGCGGGGATGGAATCAGCCCCAGCATTTT	CASSIGRGWNQPQHF
-	TRBV7-2	TRBJ1-2	-	TGTGCCAGCAGCCCCCCCGAGGGTGGCTACACCTTC	CASSPPEGGYTF
-	TRBV6-5	TRBJ1-2	-	TGTGCCAGCAGTTCGGGAGGCACCTATGGCTACACCTTC	CASSSGGTYGYTF
-	TRBV2	TRBJ1-5	-	TGTGCCAGCAGTTTTAGCAATCAGCCCCAGCATTTT	CASSFSNQPQHF
-	TRBV30	TRBJ1-1	-	TGTGCCTGGAGGTTCAACACTGAAGCTTTCTTT	CAWRFNTEAFF
-	TRBV30	TRBJ1-1	-	TGTGCCTGTCAGGGGTATCCTGAAGCTTTCTTT	CACQGYPEAFF
TRBD1	TRBV6-5	TRBJ1-2	-	TGTGCCAGCCGCCGGGACAGGGTCTATGGCTACACCTTC	CASRRDRVYGYTF
-	TRBV5-5	TRBJ1-2	-	TGTGCCAGCAGCTTGGAGGGAAACTATGGCTACACCTTC	CASSLEGNYGYTF
-	TRBV6-5	TRBJ1-1	-	TGTGCCAGCAGAAACCGCGCTGAAGCTTTCTTT	CASRNRAEAFF
-	TRBV9	TRBJ2-2	-	TGTGCCAGCAGCGTACGAGGGACGGACACCGGGGAGCTGTTTTTT	CASSVRGTDTGELFF
-	TRBV19	TRBJ1-4	once	TGTGCCAGTAGTATTGCGGACCGGGGGGAAAAACTGTTTTTT	CASSIADRGEKLFF
-	TRBV9	TRBJ1-3	-	TGTGCCAGCAGCCCTCGTGGAAACACCATATATTTT	CASSPRGNTIYF
-	TRBV12-3/TRBV12-4	TRBJ1-4	-	TGTGCCAGCAGTTTAAAGCGAAATGAAAAACTGTTTTTT	CASSLKRNEKLFF
-	TRBV19	TRBJ1-1	once	TGTGCCAGTAGTATACTCTCTAGCAGGACGGTTGAAGCTTTCTTT	CASSILSSRTVEAFF
TRBD2	TRBV3-1/TRBV3-2	TRBJ2-3	-	TGTGCCAGCAGCCGTAGCGGGAGAAGCACAGATACGCAGTATTTT	CASSRSGRSTDTQYF
-	TRBV11-2	TRBJ1-2	-	TGTGCCAGCAGCTTAGTAGTAAGGGGTTTCGATGGCTACACCTTC	CASSLVVRGFDGYTF
TRBD1	TRBV3-1/TRBV3-2	TRBJ1-6	-	TGTGCCAGCAGCCAGCAACAGGGGGGACCTTATTCACCCCTCCACTTT	CASSQQQGGPYSPLHF
TRBD2	TRBV5-1	TRBJ2-5	-	TGCGCCAGCAGCTTGGGTACTAGCGGGGTATATGAGACCCAGTACTTC	CASSLGTSGVYETQYF
-	TRBV2	TRBJ1-5	-	TGTGCCACCGCCGGGGGGGGTGGTCAGCCCCAGCATTTT	CATAGGGGQPQHF
-	TRBV29-1	TRBJ1-1	-	TGCAGCGTTCGGACGACGAGGACGAACACTGAAGCTTTCTTT	CSVRTTRTNTEAFF
-	TRBV2	TRBJ1-2	once	TGTGCCAGCAGTGAAGCACGATCTAGCTATGGCTACACCTTC	CASSEARSSYGYTF
-	TRBV6-1	TRBJ2-7	-	TGTGCCAGCAGTGAAGTACGGGTGGGAGAGCAGTACTTC	CASSEVRVGEQYF
-	TRBV6-5	TRBJ1-2	-	TGTGCCAGCAGTTATCTCCCAGGGAACTTCTATGGCTACACCTTC	CASSYLPGNFYGYTF
-	TRBV12-3/TRBV12-4	TRBJ1-3	-	TGTGCCAGCAGTTTTGGCTCTGGAAACACCATATATTTT	CASSFGSGNTIYF
TRBD2	TRBV6-5	TRBJ2-3	-	TGTGCCAGCAGCTTTAGCGGGGGGGCCACAGATACGCAGTATTTT	CASSFSGGATDTQYF
TRBD1	TRBV5-1	TRBJ2-2	once	TGCGCCAGCAGCTTGGGTACAGGGGGGAATATTATTGGGTCCGGGGAGCTGTTTTTT	CASSLGTGGNIIGSGELFF
-	TRBV12-5	TRBJ2-7	-	TGTGCTAGTGGTTACTACGAGCAGTACTTC	CASGYYEQYF
-	TRBV2	TRBJ1-1	-	TGTGCCACTTCTCCGGACAGCGCAAAAGCTTTCTTT	CATSPDSAKAFF
TRBD1	TRBV6-1	TRBJ2-1	-	TGTGCCAGCAGTGAACCAGGGGGCGTCTACAATGAGCAGTTCTTC	CASSEPGGVYNEQFF
-	TRBV7-2	TRBJ2-5	-	TGTGCCAGCAGCTTAGGGGGGAGCGGCATAGAGACCCAGTACTTC	CASSLGGSGIETQYF
-	TRBV5-6	TRBJ1-1	-	TGTGCCAGCAGCTTGTGGGGGGCCGGCACTGAAGCTTTCTTT	CASSLWGAGTEAFF
TRBD1	TRBV6-5	TRBJ1-2	-	TGTGCCAGCAAGACAGGGGCCTTACTTGGCTACACCTTC	CASKTGALLGYTF
-	TRBV7-2	TRBJ1-5	-	TGTGCCAGCAGCCCAGGGTTCAATCAGCCCCAGCATTTT	CASSPGFNQPQHF
-	TRBV19	TRBJ1-5	-	TGTGCCAGTAAGAGGGCAGGGGTCGGCAATCAGCCCCAGCATTTT	CASKRAGVGNQPQHF
-	TRBV9	TRBJ1-1	few	TGTGCCAGCAGCCCCTACCGGGTTTTGAACACTGAAGCTTTCTTT	CASSPYRVLNTEAFF
TRBD1	TRBV5-4	TRBJ1-2	-	TGTGCCAGCAGCTTAGGACAGGGGGAGGGGTACACCTTC	CASSLGQGEGYTF
TRBD1	TRBV6-5	TRBJ1-1	-	TGTGCCAGCAGTTTGGCAGGGGGGGCCACTGAAGCTTTCTTT	CASSLAGGATEAFF